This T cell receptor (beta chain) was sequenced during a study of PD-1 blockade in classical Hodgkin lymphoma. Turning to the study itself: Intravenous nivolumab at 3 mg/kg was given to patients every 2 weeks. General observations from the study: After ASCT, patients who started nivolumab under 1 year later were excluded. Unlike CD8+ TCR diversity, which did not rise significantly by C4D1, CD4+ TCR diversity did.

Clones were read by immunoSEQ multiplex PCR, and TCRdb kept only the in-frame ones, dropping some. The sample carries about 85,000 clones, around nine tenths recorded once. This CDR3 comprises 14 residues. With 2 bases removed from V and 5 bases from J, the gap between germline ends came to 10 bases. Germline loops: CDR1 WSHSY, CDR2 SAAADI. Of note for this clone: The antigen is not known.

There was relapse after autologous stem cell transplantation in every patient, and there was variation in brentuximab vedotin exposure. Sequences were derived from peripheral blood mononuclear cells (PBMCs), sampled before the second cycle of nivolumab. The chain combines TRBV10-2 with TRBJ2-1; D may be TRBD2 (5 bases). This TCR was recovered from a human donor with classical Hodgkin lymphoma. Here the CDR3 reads CASSEITSNNEQFF. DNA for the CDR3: TGCGCCAGCAGTGAGATTACTAGTAACAATGAGCAGTTCTTC.